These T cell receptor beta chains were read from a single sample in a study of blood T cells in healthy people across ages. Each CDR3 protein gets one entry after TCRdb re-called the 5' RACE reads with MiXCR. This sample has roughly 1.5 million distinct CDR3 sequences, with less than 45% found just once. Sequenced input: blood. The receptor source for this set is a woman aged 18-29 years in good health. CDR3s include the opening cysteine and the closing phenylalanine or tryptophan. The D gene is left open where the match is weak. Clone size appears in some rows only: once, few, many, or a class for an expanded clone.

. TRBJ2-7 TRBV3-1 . CASSQAVSISYEQYF TGTGCCAGCAGCCAAGCAGTTTCAATCTCCTACGAGCAGTACTTC
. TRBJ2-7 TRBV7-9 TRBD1 CASSSPRGRGKYEQYF TGTGCCAGCAGCTCTCCAAGGGGGCGAGGGAAGTACGAGCAGTACTTC
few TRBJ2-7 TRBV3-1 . CASSLKGLLSYEQYF TGTGCCAGCAGCCTGAAGGGACTCCTCTCCTACGAGCAGTACTTC
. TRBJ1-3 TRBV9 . CASSPLGTGNTIYF TGTGCCAGCAGCCCTCTCGGGACTGGAAACACCATATATTTT
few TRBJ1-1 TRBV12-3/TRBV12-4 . CASSSPRAGNTEAFF TGTGCCAGCAGTTCCCCCCGAGCGGGGAACACTGAAGCTTTCTTT
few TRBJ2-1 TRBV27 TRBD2 CASGLAGGNNEQFF TGTGCCAGCGGCCTAGCGGGGGGTAACAATGAGCAGTTCTTC
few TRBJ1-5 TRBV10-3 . CAISVTGVSNQPQHF TGTGCCATCAGTGTTACAGGAGTTAGCAATCAGCCCCAGCATTTT
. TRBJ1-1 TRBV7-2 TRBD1 CASSLQTGLTNTEAFF TGTGCCAGCAGCTTACAGACAGGGTTGACGAACACTGAAGCTTTCTTT
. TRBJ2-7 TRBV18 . CASSLDTYNEQYF TGTGCCAGCTCGCTAGACACCTACAATGAGCAGTACTTC
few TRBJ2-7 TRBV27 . CASSFGGSATYEQYF TGTGCCAGCAGTTTTGGAGGGAGCGCTACCTACGAGCAGTACTTC
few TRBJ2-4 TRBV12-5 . CASGPSPGGTFKNIQYF TGTGCTAGTGGTCCCTCCCCGGGCGGGACGTTCAAAAACATTCAGTACTTC
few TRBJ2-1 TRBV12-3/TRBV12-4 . CASIKPGRHPQKFF TGTGCCAGCATCAAACCCGGCAGGCACCCCCAGAAGTTCTTC
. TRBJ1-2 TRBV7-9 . CASSPPGRGFYGYTF TGTGCCAGCAGCCCCCCTGGAAGGGGGTTCTATGGCTACACCTTC
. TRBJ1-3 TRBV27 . CASSTGFSGNTIYF TGTGCCAGCAGTACGGGCTTCTCTGGAAACACCATATATTTT
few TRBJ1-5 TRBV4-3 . CASSLQREVSQPQHF TGCGCCAGCAGCCTCCAAAGGGAGGTGAGTCAGCCCCAGCATTTT
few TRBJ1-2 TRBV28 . CASRQLYGYTF TGTGCCAGCAGGCAGCTTTATGGCTACACCTTC
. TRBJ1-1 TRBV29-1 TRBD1 CSAGQGEAEAFF TGCAGCGCTGGACAGGGGGAGGCTGAAGCTTTCTTT
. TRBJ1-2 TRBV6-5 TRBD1 CASNRQGGYGYTF TGTGCAAGCAACCGACAGGGGGGGTATGGCTACACCTTC
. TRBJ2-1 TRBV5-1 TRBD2 CASSLSRTSGLDEQFF TGCGCCAGCAGCTTGAGCAGGACTAGCGGCCTCGATGAGCAGTTCTTC
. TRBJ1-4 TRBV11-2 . CASSLAGSVGLFF TGTGCCAGCAGCTTAGCGGGTTCCGTGGGTCTGTTTTTT
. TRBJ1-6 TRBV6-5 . CASSYSGTRDSPLHF TGTGCCAGCAGTTACTCGGGGACGAGAGATTCACCCCTCCACTTT
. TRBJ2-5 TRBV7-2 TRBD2 CASSLAGGDLETQYF TGTGCCAGCAGCCTAGCGGGAGGGGACTTGGAGACCCAGTACTTC
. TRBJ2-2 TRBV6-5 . CASSYSPGVLGELFF TGTGCCAGCAGTTATTCCCCAGGGGTGCTAGGGGAGCTGTTTTTT
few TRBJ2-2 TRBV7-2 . CASSLVSELTGELFF TGTGCCAGCAGCTTAGTATCGGAGCTCACCGGGGAGCTGTTTTTT
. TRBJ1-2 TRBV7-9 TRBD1 CASSVRTGGGGYTF TGTGCCAGCAGCGTCCGGACAGGGGGGGGTGGCTACACCTTC
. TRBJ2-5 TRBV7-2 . CASTGVRVTQYF TGTGCCAGCACAGGGGTGCGGGTGACCCAGTACTTC
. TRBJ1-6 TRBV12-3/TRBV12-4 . CASSLSLRDSPLHF TGTGCCAGCAGTTTATCGCTCAGGGACTCACCCCTCCACTTT
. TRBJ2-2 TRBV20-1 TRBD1 CSGQDRGQTGELFF TGCAGTGGTCAGGACAGGGGCCAAACCGGGGAGCTGTTTTTT
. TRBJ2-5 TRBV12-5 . CASGLYGKETQYF TGTGCTAGTGGTTTGTATGGCAAAGAGACCCAGTACTTC
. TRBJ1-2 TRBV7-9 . CAAPGLNGYTF TGTGCCGCACCGGGCCTAAATGGCTACACCTTC
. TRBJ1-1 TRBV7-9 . CASSNEQGPEAFF TGTGCCAGCAGCAATGAACAGGGACCTGAAGCTTTCTTT
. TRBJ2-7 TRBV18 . CASSQRRGPYEQYF TGTGCCAGCTCACAGCGCCGGGGGCCATACGAGCAGTACTTC
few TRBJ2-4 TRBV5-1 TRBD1 CASSLAGQGARGLAKNIQYF TGCGCCAGCAGCTTGGCGGGACAGGGGGCGAGGGGACTAGCCAAAAACATTCAGTACTTC